The clone carrying this T cell receptor (beta chain) was counted a few times. Antigen: not known. Trimming removed 4 bases from V and 14 bases from J; junction bases left unmatched: 8. CDR1 and CDR2 (germline): SGHDN, FVKESK. The CDR3 consists of 14 residues. This entry is derived from a study of beta chain features in type 1 diabetes. Study conclusions and caveats: Patients with type 1 diabetes showed fewer VDJ junction insertions and more deletions. Any role of HLA type in TCRB rearrangement remained unresolved here.

The isolated RNA, all of it, was reverse transcribed, so expressed TCRB transcripts were what got sequenced. Produced via immunoSEQ multiplex PCR; TCRdb's table is partial and in-frame only. Of hundreds of thousands of clones in the sample, around 13% are singletons; the top ten hold 0.035% to 0.04%. The sequenced sample was naive CD4+ T cells from blood. The chain carries TRBV14 and TRBJ2-1; 13 bases map to TRBD2. The clonotype originates from a man aged 30-40 years in good health. CDR3 residues: CASSRTSGGLGEFF. The CDR3 DNA reads as TGTGCCAGCAGCCGGACTAGCGGGGGCTTGGGTGAGTTCTTC.